This T cell receptor beta chain comes out of a study of cytomegalovirus exposure and HLA in healthy donors. Trimming took 0 bases from V and 5 from J; bases not matched to a gene: 6. This CDR3 is built from 15 residues. Germline CDR1 reads MNHNS; CDR2 reads SASEGT. PCR primers comprised 60 Vbeta and 13 Jbeta primers. Libraries were prepared by immunoSEQ multiplex PCR; TCRdb keeps only in-frame clonotypes and omits some of them. The table records some 200,000 clones, more than 60% of them present only once. Overall study findings and caveats: Researchers catalogued about 150 TCR beta chains as cytomegalovirus-associated. The CMV antigen specificity of a few CMV-associated chains was confirmed through in vitro analysis. Using a false discovery rate of 0.05, a later analysis showed that approximately 18,000 TCR beta sequences were associated with HLA alleles. In a later analysis, TCR beta V- and J-gene trimming showed a link to a missense DCLRE1C variant.

On this clone: Its cognate antigen is unknown.

The sequence was collected from a female donor in good health and CMV-seronegative. Sequencing used PBMCs. The chain links TRBV6-1 to TRBJ2-7; 8 nucleotides align to TRBD1. The CDR3 DNA reads TGTGCCAGCAGTGAAGCCCAGGGGGCTATCGACGAGCAGTACTTC. It specifies CASSEAQGAIDEQYF.